This T cell receptor beta chain was captured by sequencing in a study of control samples from healthy donors and cancer patients. Profiling relied on immunoSEQ multiplex PCR, and the TCRdb table lists in-frame clones only, not all of them. Here the sample spans 100,000 to 150,000 clones, around nine tenths being singletons. This clone was seen only once. V lost 6 bases and J lost 0; bases outside the gene matches: 2. The V gene's germline CDR1 is KGHSH and CDR2 LQKENI. The CDR3 covers 14 residues. The origin of this receptor is a man aged 40-50 years in good health. Specimen: blood. The V call is TRBV18, the J call TRBJ1-1, with 9 bases aligning to TRBD1. CDR3 in amino acids: CASSGTGLNTEAFF. The CDR3 nucleotides read TGTGCCAGCTCGGGGACAGGGCTGAACACTGAAGCTTTCTTT.